This T cell receptor beta chain was retrieved from a study of blood T cells in healthy people across ages. Study-wide background: When template switching was applied, about one barcoded beta molecule was captured per two T cells.

With respect to this clonotype: Its specificity is not known.

Study-level results: TCR beta diversity was tightly associated with the proportion of naive T cells.

A J-beta primer mix and a sample-barcoded 5' primer were used in a second PCR of about 7 to 12 cycles. All cDNA molecules were each tagged by a template-switch adaptor with 12 random nucleotides. Each CDR3 protein is one row after TCRdb ran MiXCR on the 5' RACE reads. This sample carries 800,000 to 1,000,000 distinct CDR3 sequences, under 50% of them seen once, and the ten largest clones take roughly 13%. Sequenced material: blood. The receptor's source is a man aged 25 to 40 in good health.

CDR3 coding DNA: TGCAGCGTTGATTCTTCAGGCTTGTACAATGAGCAGTTCTTC. It encodes CSVDSSGLYNEQFF. The V gene is TRBV29-1, the J gene TRBJ2-1; unclear D gene. The V and J ends lost 3 bases and 4 bases respectively, with 13 bases between them. Looked up from germline, CDR1 is SQVTM and CDR2 is ANQGSEA. CDR3 length equals 14 residues.